This TCR beta chain emerged from a study of Ad26.COV2.S vaccination and SARS-CoV-2 variants. Study in general: Dosing was one shot or two shots 56 days apart.

The method was immunoSEQ multiplex PCR; TCRdb's version includes in-frame clones alone and lacks a portion of them. Here the sample spans roughly 420,000 clones, 88% being singletons. As to treatment: 19 received Ad26.COV2.S at low or high dose, single or two shots; several received placebo; per-sample allocation not given. Sample collection was performed on day 63 after the first vaccine or placebo injection. The V end lost 7 bases, the J end lost 0 bases, and 13 bases lay between the germline ends. The CDR3 extends over 15 amino acids. Germline CDR1 is SNHLY and CDR2 is FYNNEI. The chain recombines TRBV2 with TRBJ1-5; D not resolved. The TCR comes from a person between 18 and 65 years old who received the Ad26.COV2.S COVID-19 vaccine or a placebo. The specimen comprised peripheral blood, sampled in a trial of Ad26.COV2.S vaccine versus placebo. CDR3 sequence: CASNPRGLSNQPQHF. The CDR3 DNA reads as TGTGCCAGCAATCCTCGGGGTCTTAGCAATCAGCCCCAGCATTTT.